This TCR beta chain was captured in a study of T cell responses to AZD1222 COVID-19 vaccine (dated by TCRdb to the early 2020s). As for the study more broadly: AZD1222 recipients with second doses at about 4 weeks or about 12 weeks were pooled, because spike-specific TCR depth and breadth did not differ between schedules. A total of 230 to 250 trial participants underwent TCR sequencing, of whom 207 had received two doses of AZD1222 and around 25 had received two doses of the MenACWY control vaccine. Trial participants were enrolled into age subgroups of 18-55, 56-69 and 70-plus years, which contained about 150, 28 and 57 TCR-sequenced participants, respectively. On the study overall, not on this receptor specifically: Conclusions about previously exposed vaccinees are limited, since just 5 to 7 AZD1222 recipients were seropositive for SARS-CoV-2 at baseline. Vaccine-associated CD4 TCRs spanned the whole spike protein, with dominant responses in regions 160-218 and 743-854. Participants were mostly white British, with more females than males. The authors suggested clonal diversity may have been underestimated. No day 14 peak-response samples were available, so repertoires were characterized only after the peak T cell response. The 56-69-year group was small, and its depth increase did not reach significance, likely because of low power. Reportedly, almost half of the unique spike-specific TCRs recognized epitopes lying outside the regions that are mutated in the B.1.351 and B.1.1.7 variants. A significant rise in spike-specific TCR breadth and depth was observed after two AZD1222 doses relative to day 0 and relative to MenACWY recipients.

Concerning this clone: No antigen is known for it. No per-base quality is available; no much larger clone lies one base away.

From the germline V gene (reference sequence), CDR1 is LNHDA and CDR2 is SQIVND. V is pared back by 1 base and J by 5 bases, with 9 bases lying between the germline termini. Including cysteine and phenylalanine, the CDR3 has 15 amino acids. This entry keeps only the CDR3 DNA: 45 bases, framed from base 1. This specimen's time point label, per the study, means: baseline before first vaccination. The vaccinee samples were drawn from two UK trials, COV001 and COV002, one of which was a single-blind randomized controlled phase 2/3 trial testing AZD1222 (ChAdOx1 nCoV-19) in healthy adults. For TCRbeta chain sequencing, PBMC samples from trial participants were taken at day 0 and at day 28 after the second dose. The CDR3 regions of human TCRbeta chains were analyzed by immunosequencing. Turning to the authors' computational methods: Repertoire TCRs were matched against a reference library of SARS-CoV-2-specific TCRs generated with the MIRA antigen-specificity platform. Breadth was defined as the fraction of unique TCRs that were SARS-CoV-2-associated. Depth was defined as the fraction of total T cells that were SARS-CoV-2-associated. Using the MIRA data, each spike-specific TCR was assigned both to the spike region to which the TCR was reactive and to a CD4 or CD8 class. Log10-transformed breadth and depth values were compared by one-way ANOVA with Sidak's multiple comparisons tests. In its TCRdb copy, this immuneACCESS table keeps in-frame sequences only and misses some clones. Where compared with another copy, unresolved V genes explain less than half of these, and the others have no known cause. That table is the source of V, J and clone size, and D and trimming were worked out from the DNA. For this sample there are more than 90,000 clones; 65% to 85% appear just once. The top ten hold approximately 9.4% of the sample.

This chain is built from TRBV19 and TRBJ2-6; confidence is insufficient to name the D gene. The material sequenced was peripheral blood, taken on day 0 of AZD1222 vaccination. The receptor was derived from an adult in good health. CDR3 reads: CASSIVTGRANVLTF. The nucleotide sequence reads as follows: TGTGCCAGTAGTATAGTAACCGGCAGGGCCAACGTCCTGACTTTC.